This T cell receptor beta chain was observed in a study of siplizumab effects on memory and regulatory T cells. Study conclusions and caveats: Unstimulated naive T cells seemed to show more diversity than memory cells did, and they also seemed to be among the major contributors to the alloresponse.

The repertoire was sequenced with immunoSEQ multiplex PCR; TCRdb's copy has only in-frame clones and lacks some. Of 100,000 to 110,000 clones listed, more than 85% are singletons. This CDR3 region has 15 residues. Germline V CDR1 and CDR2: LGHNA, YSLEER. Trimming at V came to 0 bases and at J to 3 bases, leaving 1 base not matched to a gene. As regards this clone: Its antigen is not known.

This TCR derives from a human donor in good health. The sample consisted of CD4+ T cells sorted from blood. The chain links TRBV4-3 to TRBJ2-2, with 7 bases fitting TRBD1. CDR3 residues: CASSQETGDTGELFF. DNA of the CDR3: TGCGCCAGCAGCCAAGAAACAGGGGACACCGGGGAGCTGTTTTTT.